The clone carrying this T cell receptor beta chain was counted only a few times. Its antigen is currently unknown. These data come from a study of naive and memory T cell subsets. Study findings and constraints: Naive repertoires, especially CD8, held a few larger clonotypes, possibly memory cells re-expressing CD45RA.

From the second PCR step, alpha and beta chains were amplified apart. CD4 T cells were positively selected, then CD8 T cells from the CD4-negative fraction. Both TRBC1 and TRBC2 were covered by a beta constant-region primer of two equimolar oligonucleotides. Ligated cDNA was amplified by four rounds of PCR with nested alpha and beta constant-region primers and SP2. In TCRdb, the UMI-ligation and nested PCR reads were re-called with MiXCR into one record per CDR3 protein. The sample shows over 110,000 distinct CDR3 sequences, 15% to 20% of them seen only once. Germline CDR1 and CDR2: SQVTM and ANQGSEA. The ends were cut back, 7 bases at V and 8 bases at J, with 11 bases in the middle. The CDR3 loop spans 10 amino acids.

The TCR was taken from a human donor in good health. The J gene is TRBJ1-1, the V gene TRBV29-1; D gene uncertain. Sequencing input: naive CD8+ T cells from blood. The CDR3 region is CSAHPPEAFF. In nucleotides, the CDR3 is TGCAGCGCCCACCCTCCCGAAGCTTTCTTT.